The clone carrying this T cell receptor beta chain was picked up a small number of times. The antigen remains unidentified. The sample belongs to a study of T cells in localized non-small cell lung cancer. TCRdb keeps only in-frame clones here, not all; method: immunoSEQ multiplex PCR. The sample gives about 1,600 clones, 24% of which show up once; about 10% is in the top ten. Overall study findings and caveats: Highest T cell clonality was seen in uninvolved adjacent lung, surpassing that measured in tumor. Higher adjacent-lung clonality was associated with shorter survival.

This CDR3 has 13 amino acids. The V and J ends lost 10 bases and 6 bases, in that order; junction bases with no gene match: 9. Germline V gene data show CDR1 as ENHRY and CDR2 as SYGVKD. The TCR comes from a woman aged 40-69 years with stage III lung adenocarcinoma. The V and J genes are TRBV10-3 and TRBJ2-7; TRBD2 agrees at 10 bases. Specimen: lung tumor tissue, collected before any cancer treatment. The CDR3 here is CASRSGRALEQYF. The CDR3 region has the DNA TGTGCCAGCCGGAGCGGGAGGGCCCTCGAGCAGTACTTC.